Listed below are T cell receptor beta chains from one sample, sequenced in a study of shared clonotypes between healthy human individuals. Sequencing was performed with immunoSEQ multiplex PCR; in TCRdb, only in-frame clones are kept and a portion is missing. The table lists more than 150,000 clones, around 93% of them singletons. The sample taken for sequencing was naive CD4+ T cells sorted from blood. Source of these receptors: a woman aged 25 to 39 in good health. Both conserved end residues are part of each CDR3. D genes are given only for firm matches. A clone size is listed for some rows: how often the clone was seen (once, few, many), or a class if it is expanded.

j_call: TRBJ2-7
v_call: TRBV7-9
d_call: .
clone_size: .
cdr3_nt: TGTGCCAGCAGCTCCTCGGAGGCCTGGCTCCACTTGGCCGAGCAGTACTTC
cdr3_aa: CASSSSEAWLHLAEQYF

j_call: TRBJ2-1
v_call: TRBV11-3
d_call: TRBD2
clone_size: .
cdr3_nt: TGTGCCAGCAGCCCTCCGGGACTAGCGGGCAATGAGCAGTTCTTC
cdr3_aa: CASSPPGLAGNEQFF

j_call: TRBJ2-7
v_call: TRBV7-2
d_call: .
clone_size: .
cdr3_nt: TGTGCCAGCAGGTCCCCTGATGAATACGGCGAGCAGTACTTC
cdr3_aa: CASRSPDEYGEQYF

j_call: TRBJ2-7
v_call: TRBV5-1
d_call: .
clone_size: .
cdr3_nt: TGCGCCAGCAGCTTGGCTGGCGGGAAGTCCTACGAGCAGTACTTC
cdr3_aa: CASSLAGGKSYEQYF

j_call: TRBJ1-5
v_call: TRBV6-1
d_call: TRBD1
clone_size: .
cdr3_nt: TGTGCCAGCAGAAGGACAGGGGCCGACAATCAGCCCCAGCATTTT
cdr3_aa: CASRRTGADNQPQHF

j_call: TRBJ1-1
v_call: TRBV6-5
d_call: .
clone_size: once
cdr3_nt: TGTGCCAGCAGTTACGCGGCCGGGATGAACACTGAAGCTTTCTTT
cdr3_aa: CASSYAAGMNTEAFF

j_call: TRBJ1-2
v_call: TRBV9
d_call: .
clone_size: .
cdr3_nt: TGTGCCAGCAGCGGGGATATTAACTATGGCTACACCTTC
cdr3_aa: CASSGDINYGYTF

j_call: TRBJ1-4
v_call: TRBV19
d_call: .
clone_size: .
cdr3_nt: TGTGCCAGTAGTAACGAAGGTAGAACTAATGAAAAACTGTTTTTT
cdr3_aa: CASSNEGRTNEKLFF

j_call: TRBJ1-5
v_call: TRBV18
d_call: TRBD1
clone_size: .
cdr3_nt: TGTGCCAGCTCACGAGCATCGACAGGGGATAGCCAGCCCCAGCATTTT
cdr3_aa: CASSRASTGDSQPQHF

j_call: TRBJ2-7
v_call: TRBV7-1
d_call: .
clone_size: .
cdr3_nt: TGTGCCAGCAACCCATTTTGGCCCCCATACGAGCAGTACTTC
cdr3_aa: CASNPFWPPYEQYF

j_call: TRBJ1-4
v_call: TRBV28
d_call: TRBD1
clone_size: once
cdr3_nt: TGTGCCAGCAGACCGACAGGGGATGATGAAAAACTGTTTTTT
cdr3_aa: CASRPTGDDEKLFF

j_call: TRBJ2-7
v_call: TRBV6-6
d_call: TRBD1
clone_size: .
cdr3_nt: TGTGCCAGCAGTTACGGGACAGGGGTCCCCTACGAGCAGTACTTC
cdr3_aa: CASSYGTGVPYEQYF

j_call: TRBJ1-1
v_call: TRBV30
d_call: .
clone_size: few
cdr3_nt: TGTGCCTGGAGTAGGGCCTGGGGGACTGAAGCTTTCTTT
cdr3_aa: CAWSRAWGTEAFF

j_call: TRBJ1-5
v_call: TRBV18
d_call: TRBD1
clone_size: .
cdr3_nt: TGTGCCAGCTCACCAGGACAGGGGAATGAGCAGCCCCAGCATTTT
cdr3_aa: CASSPGQGNEQPQHF

j_call: TRBJ1-1
v_call: TRBV7-8
d_call: .
clone_size: .
cdr3_nt: TGTGCCAGCAGCTCCCAACGGGACACTGAAGCTTTCTTT
cdr3_aa: CASSSQRDTEAFF

j_call: TRBJ2-2
v_call: TRBV5-5
d_call: .
clone_size: few
cdr3_nt: TGTGCCAGCAGCTTGATAGAGGTCGGGGAGCTGTTTTTT
cdr3_aa: CASSLIEVGELFF

j_call: TRBJ2-7
v_call: TRBV1
d_call: .
clone_size: once
cdr3_nt: TGCACCAGCGGGAACAGGGGCGGAGTGGGGTACGAGCAGTACTTC
cdr3_aa: CTSGNRGGVGYEQYF

j_call: TRBJ2-7
v_call: TRBV28
d_call: .
clone_size: .
cdr3_nt: TGTGCCAGCAGTTGGCGCGGGGTCTCCTACGAGCAGTACTTC
cdr3_aa: CASSWRGVSYEQYF

j_call: TRBJ1-3
v_call: TRBV6-5
d_call: TRBD1
clone_size: .
cdr3_nt: TGTGCCAGCACCAAAGACAGGGGAGCTGGAAACACCATATATTTT
cdr3_aa: CASTKDRGAGNTIYF

j_call: TRBJ2-1
v_call: TRBV7-3
d_call: .
clone_size: .
cdr3_nt: TGTGCCAGCAGCTTAAACCCCAGTAATGAGCAGTTCTTC
cdr3_aa: CASSLNPSNEQFF

j_call: TRBJ2-7
v_call: TRBV2
d_call: TRBD1
clone_size: few
cdr3_nt: TGTGCCAGCAGAGTATCGGGACAGGCGTCCTACGAGCAGTACTTC
cdr3_aa: CASRVSGQASYEQYF

j_call: TRBJ2-1
v_call: TRBV11-2
d_call: TRBD2
clone_size: once
cdr3_nt: TGTGCCAGCAGCTTGGCGGGAGGGTACAATGAGCAGTTCTTC
cdr3_aa: CASSLAGGYNEQFF

j_call: TRBJ2-7
v_call: TRBV27
d_call: .
clone_size: .
cdr3_nt: TGTGCCAGCTCCCTATACCGGGAACGCTCCTACGAGCAGTACTTC
cdr3_aa: CASSLYRERSYEQYF

j_call: TRBJ1-2
v_call: TRBV11-2
d_call: .
clone_size: .
cdr3_nt: TGTGCCAGCAGCTTAGTTTCGGGGATCTATGGCTACACCTTC
cdr3_aa: CASSLVSGIYGYTF

j_call: TRBJ2-5
v_call: TRBV10-3
d_call: TRBD2
clone_size: .
cdr3_nt: TGTGCCATCAGGCGGGAGGTGGGGGTCCAAGAGACCCAGTACTTC
cdr3_aa: CAIRREVGVQETQYF

j_call: TRBJ2-5
v_call: TRBV19
d_call: .
clone_size: .
cdr3_nt: TGTGCCAGTAGTTTCGAGGGGAGCCTCCAAGAGACCCAGTACTTC
cdr3_aa: CASSFEGSLQETQYF

j_call: TRBJ2-7
v_call: TRBV5-4
d_call: TRBD2
clone_size: .
cdr3_nt: TGTGCCAGCAGCTTGGGCGGGAGTCCCTACGAGCAGTACTTC
cdr3_aa: CASSLGGSPYEQYF

j_call: TRBJ1-1
v_call: TRBV4-1
d_call: .
clone_size: .
cdr3_nt: TGCGCCAGCAGCCAAACGGGGCTGAGGGTCCGGATAAACACTGAAGCTTTCTTT
cdr3_aa: CASSQTGLRVRINTEAFF

j_call: TRBJ2-7
v_call: TRBV30
d_call: .
clone_size: .
cdr3_nt: TGTGCCTGGAGTGGGGCAAGAGGACTTTTCTACGAGCAGTACTTC
cdr3_aa: CAWSGARGLFYEQYF

j_call: TRBJ1-1
v_call: TRBV18
d_call: .
clone_size: .
cdr3_nt: TGTGCCAGCTCACCAATGGGTGACACTGAAGCTTTCTTT
cdr3_aa: CASSPMGDTEAFF

j_call: TRBJ1-1
v_call: TRBV25-1
d_call: .
clone_size: .
cdr3_nt: TGTGCCAGCAGTGTTTGGGGGGAACAGAACACTGAAGCTTTCTTT
cdr3_aa: CASSVWGEQNTEAFF

j_call: TRBJ1-2
v_call: TRBV29-1
d_call: .
clone_size: .
cdr3_nt: TGCAGCGCACGGGGTTCGGAGTCTTACTATGGCTACACCTTC
cdr3_aa: CSARGSESYYGYTF

j_call: TRBJ2-7
v_call: TRBV5-1
d_call: .
clone_size: .
cdr3_nt: TGCGCCAGCAGCTTTACAGGGAGACGCTACGAGCAGTACTTC
cdr3_aa: CASSFTGRRYEQYF

j_call: TRBJ2-1
v_call: TRBV6-5
d_call: .
clone_size: .
cdr3_nt: TGTGCCAGCACTCCGGGACGGCCAGGGAACAATGAGCAGTTCTTC
cdr3_aa: CASTPGRPGNNEQFF

j_call: TRBJ2-3
v_call: TRBV18
d_call: TRBD1
clone_size: .
cdr3_nt: TGTGCCAGCTCACTGGGGACAGGGGATACGCAGTATTTT
cdr3_aa: CASSLGTGDTQYF

j_call: TRBJ2-1
v_call: TRBV5-1
d_call: TRBD2
clone_size: .
cdr3_nt: TGCGCCAGCAGCGGACTAGCGGGAGAGTACAATGAGCAGTTCTTC
cdr3_aa: CASSGLAGEYNEQFF

j_call: TRBJ2-1
v_call: TRBV13
d_call: .
clone_size: .
cdr3_nt: TGTGCCAGCAGCCTGACCGGGACCTCCCGGAGGGCTGAGCAGTTCTTC
cdr3_aa: CASSLTGTSRRAEQFF

j_call: TRBJ1-6
v_call: TRBV30
d_call: TRBD1
clone_size: .
cdr3_nt: TGTGCCTGGAGTTCGGGACAGGGGGACAATTCACCCCTCCACTTT
cdr3_aa: CAWSSGQGDNSPLHF

j_call: TRBJ2-7
v_call: TRBV5-4
d_call: TRBD1
clone_size: once
cdr3_nt: TGTGCCAGCAGCGTGGACAGGTCCTACGAGCAGTACTTC
cdr3_aa: CASSVDRSYEQYF

j_call: TRBJ1-4
v_call: TRBV4-1
d_call: TRBD1
clone_size: .
cdr3_nt: TGCGCCAGCAGCCAGATCTCACAGGGGGGGGACGCTAATGAAAAACTGTTTTTT
cdr3_aa: CASSQISQGGDANEKLFF

j_call: TRBJ2-1
v_call: TRBV7-9
d_call: TRBD2
clone_size: once
cdr3_nt: TGTGCCAGCAGCCCAGGGACTAAACCTGGCTCCTACAATGAGCAGTTCTTC
cdr3_aa: CASSPGTKPGSYNEQFF

j_call: TRBJ2-5
v_call: TRBV5-8
d_call: TRBD1
clone_size: .
cdr3_nt: TGTGCCAGCAGCTTGGCACTTACCGGGACAGGGGGCCCCTCACCGGAGCAGTACTTC
cdr3_aa: CASSLALTGTGGPSPEQYF

j_call: TRBJ1-4
v_call: TRBV18
d_call: .
clone_size: once
cdr3_nt: TGTGCCAGCTCACCTAAAGGGGATGAAAAACTGTTTTTT
cdr3_aa: CASSPKGDEKLFF

j_call: TRBJ2-7
v_call: TRBV6-1
d_call: .
clone_size: .
cdr3_nt: TGTGCCAGCAGTGAAGGGTACGAGCAGTACTTC
cdr3_aa: CASSEGYEQYF

j_call: TRBJ2-7
v_call: TRBV28
d_call: .
clone_size: .
cdr3_nt: TGTGCCAGCAACCGGGGCGCCAGGCTCCACGAGCAGTACTTC
cdr3_aa: CASNRGARLHEQYF

j_call: TRBJ1-2
v_call: TRBV11-2
d_call: TRBD1
clone_size: .
cdr3_nt: TGTGCCAGCAGCTTAAAGCCACCGGGACAGGTTTCGGAGGGCTACACCTTC
cdr3_aa: CASSLKPPGQVSEGYTF